This T cell receptor (beta chain) derives from a study of blood T cell repertoires in COVID-19. TCRdb keeps only in-frame clones here, not all; method: immunoSEQ multiplex PCR. The sample yields some 320,000 clones, approximately 90% seen once. Sequencing input: peripheral blood. The TCR originated in a woman in her 30s who had recovered from COVID-19.

The chain's CDR3 is CATSDAQGPGWTQYF. CDR3 coding DNA: TGTGCCACCAGTGATGCCCAAGGACCGGGGTGGACCCAGTACTTC. The rearrangement links TRBV24-1 to TRBJ2-5; a possible D gene is TRBD2 (5 bases). Germline V gene sequence: CDR1 KGHDR, CDR2 SFDVKD. Trimming shortened V by 3 bases and J by 7 bases, and 17 bases separated the two germline ends. CDR3 length equals 15 residues.